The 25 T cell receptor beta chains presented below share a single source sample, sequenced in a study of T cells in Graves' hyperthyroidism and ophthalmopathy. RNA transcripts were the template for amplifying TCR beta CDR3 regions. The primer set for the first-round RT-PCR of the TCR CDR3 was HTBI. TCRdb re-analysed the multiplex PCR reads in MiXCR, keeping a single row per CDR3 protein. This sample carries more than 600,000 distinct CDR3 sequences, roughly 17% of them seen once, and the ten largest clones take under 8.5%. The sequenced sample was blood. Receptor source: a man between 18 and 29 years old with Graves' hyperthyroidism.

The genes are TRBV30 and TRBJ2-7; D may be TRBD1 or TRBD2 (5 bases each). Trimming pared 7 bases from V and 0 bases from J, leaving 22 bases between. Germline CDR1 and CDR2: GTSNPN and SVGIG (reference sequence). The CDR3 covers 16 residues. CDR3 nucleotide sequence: TGTGCCTTCAATATAAAGGGACGCTCGAGCTCCTACGAGCAGTACTTC. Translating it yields CAFNIKGRSSSYEQYF.

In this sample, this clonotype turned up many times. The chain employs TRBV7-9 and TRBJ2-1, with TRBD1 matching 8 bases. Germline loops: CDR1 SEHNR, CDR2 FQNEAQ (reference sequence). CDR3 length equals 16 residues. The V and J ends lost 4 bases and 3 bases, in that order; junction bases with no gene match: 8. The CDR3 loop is CASSSPGTGVYNEQFF. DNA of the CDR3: TGTGCCAGCAGCTCGCCGGGGACAGGAGTCTACAATGAGCAGTTCTTC.

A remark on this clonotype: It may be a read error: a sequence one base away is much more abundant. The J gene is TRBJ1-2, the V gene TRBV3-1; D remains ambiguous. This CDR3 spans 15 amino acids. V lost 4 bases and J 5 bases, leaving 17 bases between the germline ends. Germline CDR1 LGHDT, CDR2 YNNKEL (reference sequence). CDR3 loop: CASSPLGEDSYGYTF. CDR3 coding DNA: TGTGCCAGCAGCCCACTCGGGGAAGATTCATATGGCTACACCTTC.

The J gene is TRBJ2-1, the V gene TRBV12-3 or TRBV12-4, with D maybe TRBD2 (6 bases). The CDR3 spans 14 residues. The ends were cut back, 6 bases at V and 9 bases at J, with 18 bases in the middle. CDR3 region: CASSPRRGISEQFF. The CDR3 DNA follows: TGTGCCAGCAGCCCGAGGAGGGGAATTAGTGAGCAGTTCTTC.

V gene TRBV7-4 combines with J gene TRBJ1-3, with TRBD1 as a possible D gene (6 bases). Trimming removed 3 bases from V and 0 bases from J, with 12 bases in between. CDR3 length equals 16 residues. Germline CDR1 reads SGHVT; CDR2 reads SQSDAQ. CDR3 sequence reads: CASSFTGQSSGNTIYF. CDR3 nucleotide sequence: TGTGCCAGCAGCTTTACAGGGCAGAGCTCTGGAAACACCATATATTTT.

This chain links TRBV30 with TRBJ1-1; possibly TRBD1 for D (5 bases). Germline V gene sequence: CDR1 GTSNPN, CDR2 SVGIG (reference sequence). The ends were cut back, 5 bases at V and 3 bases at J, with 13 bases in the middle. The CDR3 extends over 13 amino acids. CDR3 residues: CAWEVTAYTEAFF. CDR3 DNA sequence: TGTGCCTGGGAGGTGACAGCTTACACTGAAGCTTTCTTT.

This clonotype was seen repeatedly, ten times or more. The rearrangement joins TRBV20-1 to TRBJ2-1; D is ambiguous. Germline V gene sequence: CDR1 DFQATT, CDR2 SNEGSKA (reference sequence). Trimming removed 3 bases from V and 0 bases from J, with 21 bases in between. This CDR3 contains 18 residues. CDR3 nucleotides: TGCAGTGCTAGTCAGTTAGACCGCGGCCTTAACTCCTACAATGAGCAGTTCTTC. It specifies CSASQLDRGLNSYNEQFF.

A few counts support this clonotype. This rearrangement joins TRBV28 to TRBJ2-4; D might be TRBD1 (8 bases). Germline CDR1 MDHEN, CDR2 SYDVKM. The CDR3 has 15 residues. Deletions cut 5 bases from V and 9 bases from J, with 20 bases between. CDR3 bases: TGTGCCAGCAGTCCCAGAACAGGGGGGGTTGTCATTCAGTACTTC. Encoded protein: CASSPRTGGVVIQYF.

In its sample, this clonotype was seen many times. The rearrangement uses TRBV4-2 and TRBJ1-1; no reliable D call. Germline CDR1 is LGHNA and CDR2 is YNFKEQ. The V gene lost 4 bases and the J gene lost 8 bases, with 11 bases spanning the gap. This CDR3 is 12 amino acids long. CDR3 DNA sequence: TGTGCCAGCAGCCTCGGGCAGAGAGAAGCTTTCTTT. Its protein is CASSLGQREAFF.

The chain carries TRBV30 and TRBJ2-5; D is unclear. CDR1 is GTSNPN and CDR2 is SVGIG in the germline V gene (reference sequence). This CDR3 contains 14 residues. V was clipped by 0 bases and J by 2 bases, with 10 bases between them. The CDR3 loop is CAWSVPSLQETQYF. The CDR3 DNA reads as TGTGCCTGGAGTGTACCCAGCCTTCAAGAGACCCAGTACTTC.

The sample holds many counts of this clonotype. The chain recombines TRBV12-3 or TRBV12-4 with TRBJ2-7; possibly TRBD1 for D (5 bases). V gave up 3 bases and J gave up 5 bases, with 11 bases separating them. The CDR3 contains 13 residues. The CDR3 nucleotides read TGTGCCAGCAGTTTCAAGGGGTTGCACGAGCAGTACTTC. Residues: CASSFKGLHEQYF.

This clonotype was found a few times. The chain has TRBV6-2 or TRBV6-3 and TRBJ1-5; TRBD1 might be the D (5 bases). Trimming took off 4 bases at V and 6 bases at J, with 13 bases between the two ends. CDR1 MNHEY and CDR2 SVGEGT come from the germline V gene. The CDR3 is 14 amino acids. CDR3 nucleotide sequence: TGTGCCAGCAGTTCTGGGGGGAAAAGTCAGCCCCAGCATTTT. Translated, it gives CASSSGGKSQPQHF.

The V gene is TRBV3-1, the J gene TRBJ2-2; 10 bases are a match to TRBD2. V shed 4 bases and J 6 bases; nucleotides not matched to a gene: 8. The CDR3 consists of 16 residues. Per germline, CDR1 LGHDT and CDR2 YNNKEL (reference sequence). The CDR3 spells CASSPPQREGPGELFF. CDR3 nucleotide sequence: TGTGCCAGCAGCCCCCCCCAGCGGGAGGGGCCCGGGGAGCTGTTTTTT.

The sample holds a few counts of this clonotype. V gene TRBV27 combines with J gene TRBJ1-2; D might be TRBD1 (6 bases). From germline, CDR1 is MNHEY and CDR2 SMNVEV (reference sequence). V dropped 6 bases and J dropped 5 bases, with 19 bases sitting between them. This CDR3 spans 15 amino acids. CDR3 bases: TGTGCCAGCAGCCCGGACAGTTTAGCACCGTATGGCTACACCTTC. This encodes CASSPDSLAPYGYTF.

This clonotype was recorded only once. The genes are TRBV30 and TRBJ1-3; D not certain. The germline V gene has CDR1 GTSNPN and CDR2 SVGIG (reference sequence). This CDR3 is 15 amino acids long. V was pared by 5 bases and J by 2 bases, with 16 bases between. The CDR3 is CAWQTSYRTGNTIYF. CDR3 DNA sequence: TGTGCCTGGCAGACTTCCTACCGGACTGGAAACACCATATATTTT.

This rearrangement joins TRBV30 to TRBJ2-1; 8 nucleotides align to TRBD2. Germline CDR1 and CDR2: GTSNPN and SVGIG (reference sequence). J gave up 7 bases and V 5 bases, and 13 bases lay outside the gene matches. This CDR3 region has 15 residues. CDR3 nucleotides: TGTGCCTGGGAAAACGGCGGGACTAGGAAGAATGAGCAGTTCTTC. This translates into CAWENGGTRKNEQFF.

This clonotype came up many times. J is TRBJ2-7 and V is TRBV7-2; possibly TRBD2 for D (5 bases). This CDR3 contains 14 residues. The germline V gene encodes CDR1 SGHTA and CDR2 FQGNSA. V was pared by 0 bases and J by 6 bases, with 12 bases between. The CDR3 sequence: CASSLAVPGIEQYF. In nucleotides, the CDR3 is TGTGCCAGCAGCTTAGCGGTCCCGGGGATCGAGCAGTACTTC.

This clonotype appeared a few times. The CDR3 region has the DNA TGTGCCAGCTCACGGGGGACAGGGGCCACTTTTTCCTACAATGAGCAGTTCTTC. Protein product: CASSRGTGATFSYNEQFF. V is TRBV18 and J is TRBJ2-1, with 10 bases that match TRBD1. Germline V gene data show CDR1 as KGHSH and CDR2 as LQKENI. The CDR3 spans 18 residues. The V segment lost 4 bases and the J segment 1 base; nucleotides outside the gene matches: 10.

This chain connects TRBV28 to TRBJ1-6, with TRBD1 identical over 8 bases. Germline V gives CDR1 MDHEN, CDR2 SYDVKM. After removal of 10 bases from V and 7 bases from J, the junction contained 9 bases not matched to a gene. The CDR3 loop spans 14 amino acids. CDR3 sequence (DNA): TGTGCCACCCCAGGCAGGGGGCGCAATTCACCCCTCCACTTT. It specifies CATPGRGRNSPLHF.

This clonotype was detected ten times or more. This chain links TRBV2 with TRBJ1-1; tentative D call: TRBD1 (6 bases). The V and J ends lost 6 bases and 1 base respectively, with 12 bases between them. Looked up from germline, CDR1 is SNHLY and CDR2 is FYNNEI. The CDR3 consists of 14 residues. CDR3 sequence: CASSPLDRNTEAFF. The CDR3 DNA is TGTGCCAGCAGCCCACTGGACAGGAACACTGAAGCTTTCTTT.

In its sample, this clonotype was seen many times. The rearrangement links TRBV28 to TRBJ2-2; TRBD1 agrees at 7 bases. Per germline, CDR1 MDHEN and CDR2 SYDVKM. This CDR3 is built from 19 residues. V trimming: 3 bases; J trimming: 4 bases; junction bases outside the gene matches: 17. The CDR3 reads CASSFRGNRGLVSTGELFF. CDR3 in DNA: TGTGCCAGCAGTTTTAGGGGGAACAGGGGCTTGGTGAGCACCGGGGAGCTGTTTTTT.

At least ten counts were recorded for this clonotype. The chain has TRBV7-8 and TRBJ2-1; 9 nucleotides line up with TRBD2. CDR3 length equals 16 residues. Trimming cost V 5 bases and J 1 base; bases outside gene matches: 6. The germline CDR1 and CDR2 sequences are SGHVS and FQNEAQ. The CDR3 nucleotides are TGTGCCAGCAGCCATAGCGGGAGTTCGTCCTACAATGAGCAGTTCTTC. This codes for CASSHSGSSSYNEQFF.

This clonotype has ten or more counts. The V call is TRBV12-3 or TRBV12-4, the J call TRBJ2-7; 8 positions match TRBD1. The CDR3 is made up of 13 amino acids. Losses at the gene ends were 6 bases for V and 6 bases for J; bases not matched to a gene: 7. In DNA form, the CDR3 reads TGTGCCAGCAGCCGCGGGACAGGCGGCGAGCAGTACTTC. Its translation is CASSRGTGGEQYF.

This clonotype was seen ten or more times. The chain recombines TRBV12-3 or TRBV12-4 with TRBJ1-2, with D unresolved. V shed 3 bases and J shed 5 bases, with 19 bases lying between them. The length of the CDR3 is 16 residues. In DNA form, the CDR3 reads TGTGCCAGCAGTTTCGGCGCAGTTTCTTTAGGATATGGCTACACCTTC. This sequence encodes CASSFGAVSLGYGYTF.

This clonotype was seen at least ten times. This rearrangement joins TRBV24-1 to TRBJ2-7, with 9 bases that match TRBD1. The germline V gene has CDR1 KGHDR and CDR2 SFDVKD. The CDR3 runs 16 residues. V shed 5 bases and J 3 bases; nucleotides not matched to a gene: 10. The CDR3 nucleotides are TGTGCCACCAGTGCGGGACAGGGCTTCGTCGGCTACGAGCAGTACTTC. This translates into CATSAGQGFVGYEQYF.